The clone carrying this T cell receptor (beta chain) was seen more than once but under ten times. Its antigen is not identified. Other DNA variants within this sample encode the same CDR3. The data are from a study of cytomegalovirus exposure and HLA in healthy donors. Points from the study as a whole: CMV serostatus was the sole immune exposure data available. For presence/absence analyses, sequencing depth was assumed to be roughly uniform across donors.

Germline V gives CDR1 KGHSH, CDR2 LQKENI. This CDR3 is 15 amino acids long. Trimming took 4 bases from V and 1 from J, leaving 13 bases between them. Primers included in the PCR were 60 Vbeta and 13 Jbeta primers. TCRdb's table, derived via immunoSEQ multiplex PCR, lists solely in-frame clones and lacks some. Among 100,000 to 150,000 clones listed, about four fifths were seen once. Donors sampled were nominally healthy, though unrecorded immune exposures were likely. The sequenced material came from PBMCs. The clonotype was recovered from a woman in her thirties or forties in good health and CMV-seropositive. The chain joins TRBV18 to TRBJ1-2; TRBD1 might be the D (6 bases). The CDR3 loop is CASSHLDSLNYGYTF. CDR3 sequence (DNA): TGTGCCAGCTCACACCTGGACAGTCTTAACTATGGCTACACCTTC.